This TCR beta chain was documented in a study of T cells in Graves' hyperthyroidism and ophthalmopathy. The CDR3 runs to 15 residues. With 5 bases clipped from V and 5 bases from J, the junction kept 9 bases outside the gene matches. The germline CDR1 and CDR2 sequences are DFQATT and SNEGSKA (reference sequence). Exclusion of a patient resulted from uncontrolled infection, other autoimmune disease, pregnancy or lactation. Amplified TCR beta CDR3 regions derived from RNA transcripts. HTBI primers drove first-round RT-PCR of the TCR CDR3. TCRdb reprocessed the multiplex PCR reads via MiXCR and lists one record per CDR3 protein. The sample records 550,000 to 700,000 distinct CDR3 sequences, roughly 14% being singletons. Study results and limitations: Most thyroid clonotypes expanded above 0.001 were also detected in blood.

This clonotype was seen many times. Its antigen is unidentified. The source of this sequence is a woman aged 40 to 50 with Graves' ophthalmopathy. J is TRBJ1-6 and V is TRBV20-1, with 7 nucleotides matching TRBD1. Sequencing input: blood. The CDR3 spells CSAEGGGADNSPLHF. CDR3 nucleotide sequence: TGCAGTGCTGAGGGAGGGGGCGCGGATAATTCACCCCTCCACTTT.